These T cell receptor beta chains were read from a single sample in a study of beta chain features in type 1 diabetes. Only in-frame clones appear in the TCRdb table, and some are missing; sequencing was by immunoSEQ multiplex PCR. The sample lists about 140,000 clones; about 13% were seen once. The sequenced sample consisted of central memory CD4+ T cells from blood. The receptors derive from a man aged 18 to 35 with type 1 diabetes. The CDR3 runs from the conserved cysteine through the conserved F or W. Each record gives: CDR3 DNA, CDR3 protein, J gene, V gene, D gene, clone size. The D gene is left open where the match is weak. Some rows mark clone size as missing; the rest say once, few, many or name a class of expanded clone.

cdr3_nt: TGTGCCAGCAGAGCCCAGGGGTATACCGGGGAGCTGTTTTTT
cdr3_aa: CASRAQGYTGELFF
j_call: TRBJ2-2
v_call: TRBV2
d_call: .
clone_size: few

cdr3_nt: TGTGCCAGCTCACCCGGTTACGAGCAGTACTTC
cdr3_aa: CASSPGYEQYF
j_call: TRBJ2-7
v_call: TRBV18
d_call: .
clone_size: few

cdr3_nt: TGTGCCAGCAGTCGGGGGGGGGAGGGCTCTGGGGCCAACGTCCTGACTTTC
cdr3_aa: CASSRGGEGSGANVLTF
j_call: TRBJ2-6
v_call: TRBV27
d_call: TRBD2
clone_size: few

cdr3_nt: TGTGCCAGCAGTGAGTCACAGGGGATGAACACTGAAGCTTTCTTT
cdr3_aa: CASSESQGMNTEAFF
j_call: TRBJ1-1
v_call: TRBV6-1
d_call: TRBD1
clone_size: .

cdr3_nt: TGTGCCTGGAGAAGAGATTACAATGAGCAGTTCTTC
cdr3_aa: CAWRRDYNEQFF
j_call: TRBJ2-1
v_call: TRBV30
d_call: .
clone_size: few

cdr3_nt: TGTGCCAGCAGCACCGACAGTAACAATGAGCAGTTCTTC
cdr3_aa: CASSTDSNNEQFF
j_call: TRBJ2-1
v_call: TRBV11-2
d_call: .
clone_size: few

cdr3_nt: TGTGCCTGGAGTCCCCGGGTGGGACAGGGTGAGGAAAAACTGTTTTTT
cdr3_aa: CAWSPRVGQGEEKLFF
j_call: TRBJ1-4
v_call: TRBV30
d_call: TRBD1
clone_size: few

cdr3_nt: TGTGCCAGCAGCTTAACGTGGACAGATACGCAGTATTTT
cdr3_aa: CASSLTWTDTQYF
j_call: TRBJ2-3
v_call: TRBV7-3
d_call: .
clone_size: few

cdr3_nt: TGTGCCATCAGTCCGGCGCGCGGGGGGCTGAACACCGGGGAGCTGTTTTTT
cdr3_aa: CAISPARGGLNTGELFF
j_call: TRBJ2-2
v_call: TRBV10-3
d_call: TRBD2
clone_size: .

cdr3_nt: TGTGCCTGGAGGCGGGGGACGGTGAACACTGAAGCTTTCTTT
cdr3_aa: CAWRRGTVNTEAFF
j_call: TRBJ1-1
v_call: TRBV30
d_call: .
clone_size: .

cdr3_nt: TGCGCCAGCAGCTTAGCTGGGGGGAACTCCTACAATGAGCAGTTCTTC
cdr3_aa: CASSLAGGNSYNEQFF
j_call: TRBJ2-1
v_call: TRBV5-1
d_call: .
clone_size: .

cdr3_nt: TGCGCCAGCAGCTTGGACACTCCTCCCACAGATACGCAGTATTTT
cdr3_aa: CASSLDTPPTDTQYF
j_call: TRBJ2-3
v_call: TRBV5-1
d_call: .
clone_size: .

cdr3_nt: TGCAGCGCCCTAGGGGACAGGACCTACAATGAGCAGTTCTTC
cdr3_aa: CSALGDRTYNEQFF
j_call: TRBJ2-1
v_call: TRBV29-1
d_call: TRBD1
clone_size: .

cdr3_nt: TGTGCCAGCAGCGCCCTTACTAGCGGGGGGGCTGATGAGCAGTTCTTC
cdr3_aa: CASSALTSGGADEQFF
j_call: TRBJ2-1
v_call: TRBV2
d_call: TRBD2
clone_size: .

cdr3_nt: TGTGCCAGCAGCCAAAAACAACCTAGCACAGATACGCAGTATTTT
cdr3_aa: CASSQKQPSTDTQYF
j_call: TRBJ2-3
v_call: TRBV14
d_call: .
clone_size: many

cdr3_nt: TGTGCCAGCAGTGACGGGACAGGGGGAGAGACCCAGTACTTC
cdr3_aa: CASSDGTGGETQYF
j_call: TRBJ2-5
v_call: TRBV2
d_call: TRBD1
clone_size: .

cdr3_nt: TGTGCCTGGAGTGGGACAGTGAATGAAAAACTGTTTTTT
cdr3_aa: CAWSGTVNEKLFF
j_call: TRBJ1-4
v_call: TRBV30
d_call: .
clone_size: .

cdr3_nt: TGCAGCGGGCTAGGATTCGATGAGCAGTTCTTC
cdr3_aa: CSGLGFDEQFF
j_call: TRBJ2-1
v_call: TRBV29-1
d_call: .
clone_size: few

cdr3_nt: TGTGCCAGTAGGGGGACAATCGACGAGCAGTACTTC
cdr3_aa: CASRGTIDEQYF
j_call: TRBJ2-7
v_call: TRBV19
d_call: .
clone_size: .

cdr3_nt: TGTGCCAGTAGTTTCAACTACGAGCAGTACTTC
cdr3_aa: CASSFNYEQYF
j_call: TRBJ2-7
v_call: TRBV19
d_call: .
clone_size: .

cdr3_nt: TGTGCCAGCAGCTGGGACAGTGCGACCTATGGCTACACCTTC
cdr3_aa: CASSWDSATYGYTF
j_call: TRBJ1-2
v_call: TRBV5-4
d_call: TRBD1
clone_size: .

cdr3_nt: TGTGCCAGCAGCCGTACAGGGTCAGAAGCTTTCTTT
cdr3_aa: CASSRTGSEAFF
j_call: TRBJ1-1
v_call: TRBV5-6
d_call: .
clone_size: few

cdr3_nt: TGTGCCTGGAGTTCCGGGGTGGAGACGCAGTATTTT
cdr3_aa: CAWSSGVETQYF
j_call: TRBJ2-3
v_call: TRBV30
d_call: .
clone_size: .

cdr3_nt: TGTGCCAGCAGTTTGACAGATGGGACCTACAATGAGCAGTTCTTC
cdr3_aa: CASSLTDGTYNEQFF
j_call: TRBJ2-1
v_call: TRBV6-6
d_call: .
clone_size: .

cdr3_nt: TGCGCCAGCAGACCTATAGGCGGGAGTAGCACAGATACGCAGTATTTT
cdr3_aa: CASRPIGGSSTDTQYF
j_call: TRBJ2-3
v_call: TRBV5-1
d_call: TRBD2
clone_size: few

cdr3_nt: TGTGCCTGGAGTGTACAGGGGACAAGGGGAGAGACCCAGTACTTC
cdr3_aa: CAWSVQGTRGETQYF
j_call: TRBJ2-5
v_call: TRBV30
d_call: TRBD1
clone_size: .

cdr3_nt: TGTGCCTGGAATCCCGGGGGGTCCACCCCCCTCGAGCAGTACTTC
cdr3_aa: CAWNPGGSTPLEQYF
j_call: TRBJ2-7
v_call: TRBV30
d_call: TRBD2
clone_size: few

cdr3_nt: TGTGCCTGGAAGGGGCAGGGCAATCAGCCCCAGCATTTT
cdr3_aa: CAWKGQGNQPQHF
j_call: TRBJ1-5
v_call: TRBV30
d_call: .
clone_size: .

cdr3_nt: TGTGCCAGCTCACCAGAAGGGGTAGCCCTCCACTTT
cdr3_aa: CASSPEGVALHF
j_call: TRBJ1-6
v_call: TRBV18
d_call: .
clone_size: few

cdr3_nt: TGTGCCAGTAAGGAGGGGGCGAGCTACACCTTC
cdr3_aa: CASKEGASYTF
j_call: TRBJ1-2
v_call: TRBV6-4
d_call: TRBD1
clone_size: few

cdr3_nt: TGCGCCAGCAGCTTGGGTCGGGGCTCAAACACTGAAGCTTTCTTT
cdr3_aa: CASSLGRGSNTEAFF
j_call: TRBJ1-1
v_call: TRBV5-1
d_call: .
clone_size: .

cdr3_nt: TGTGCCAGCAGTGGGACAGGGGGCCCGAACACTGAAGCTTTCTTT
cdr3_aa: CASSGTGGPNTEAFF
j_call: TRBJ1-1
v_call: TRBV2
d_call: TRBD1
clone_size: few